The following is a T cell receptor (beta chain) sequence with its context. In the original analysis: Reference gene primer amplification gave estimated nucleated cell counts. Only in-frame clones appear in the TCRdb table, and some are missing; sequencing was by immunoSEQ multiplex PCR. The V and J calls and clone size come from that table; D and trimming were worked out from the DNA. Counted here are approximately 150,000 clones, about 88% occurring once; the ten biggest clones make up approximately 2.4%. This sample was taken from a study of blood T cell repertoires in COVID-19. About the research overall: Some COVID-19 samples were acute and others convalescent; all came from the United States, Italy and Spain.

Seattle participants joined during active infection and were tracked over time. Per the germline V gene, CDR1 is MGHRA and CDR2 is YSYEKL. V was cut by 4 bases and J by 9 bases, with 13 bases left in between. CDR3 size: 13 residues. Sequenced material: peripheral blood. The genes are TRBV4-1 and TRBJ2-1; D unresolved. The clonotype was recovered from a human donor with COVID-19, enrolled during active disease. The donor label of this sample is uncertain. CDR3 coding DNA: TGCGCCAGCAGCCCTAGTTTCGGCACTGAGCAGTTCTTC. Translating it yields CASSPSFGTEQFF.